This T cell receptor beta chain stems from a study of shared clonotypes between healthy human individuals. Study details: Per donor, three plates held CD4 naive cells, three held CD4 memory, two held CD8 naive and one held CD8 memory. Study findings and constraints: Shared across several donors were around 5% of the naive CD4 clonotypes. Clonotypes not shared had lower generation probabilities than those common to all four donors.

The assay was immunoSEQ multiplex PCR, and TCRdb's table has in-frame clones only and misses some. The sample records about 980,000 clones, 60% to 85% being singletons. Healthy HIV-negative adults with no recent acute infections or vaccinations were recruited as donors. A word on this clone: No antigen is known for it.

Sequencing was done on a sample of memory CD4+ T cells sorted from blood. The subset was: CD45RA-negative fraction. This sequence originates from a man aged 18-30 years in good health.

CDR3 region: CASSLFRGAYGELFF. CDR3 nucleotide sequence: TGTGCCAGCAGTTTATTCAGGGGCGCCTACGGGGAGCTGTTTTTT. This chain uses TRBV28 with TRBJ2-2; the D gene is possibly TRBD1 (6 bases). Trimming took 1 base from V and 7 from J, leaving 13 bases between them. The CDR3 extends over 15 amino acids. CDR1 MDHEN and CDR2 SYDVKM come from the germline V gene.